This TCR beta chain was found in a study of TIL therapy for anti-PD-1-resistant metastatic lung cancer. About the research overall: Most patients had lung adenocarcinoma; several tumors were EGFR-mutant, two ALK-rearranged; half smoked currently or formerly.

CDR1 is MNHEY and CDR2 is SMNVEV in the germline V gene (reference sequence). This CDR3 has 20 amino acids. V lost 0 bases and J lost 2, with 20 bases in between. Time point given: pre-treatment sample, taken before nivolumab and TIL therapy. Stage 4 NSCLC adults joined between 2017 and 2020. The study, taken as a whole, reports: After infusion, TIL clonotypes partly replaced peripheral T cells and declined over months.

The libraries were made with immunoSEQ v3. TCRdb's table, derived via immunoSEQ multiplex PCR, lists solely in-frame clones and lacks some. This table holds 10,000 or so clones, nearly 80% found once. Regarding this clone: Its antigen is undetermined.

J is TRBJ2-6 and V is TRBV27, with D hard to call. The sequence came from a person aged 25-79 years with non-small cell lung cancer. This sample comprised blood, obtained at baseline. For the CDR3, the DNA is TGTGCCAGCAGTTTATCGATTTTACCCACGAAGGATACTGGGGCCAACGTCCTGACTTTC. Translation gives CASSLSILPTKDTGANVLTF.